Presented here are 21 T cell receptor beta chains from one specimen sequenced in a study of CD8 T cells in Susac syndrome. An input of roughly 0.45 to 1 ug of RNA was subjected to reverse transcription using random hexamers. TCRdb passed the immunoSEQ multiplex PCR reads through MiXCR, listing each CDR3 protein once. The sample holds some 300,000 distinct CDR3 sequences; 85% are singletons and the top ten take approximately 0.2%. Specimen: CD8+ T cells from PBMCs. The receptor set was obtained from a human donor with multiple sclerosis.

The CDR3 DNA reads as TGTGCCAGCAACGACCTGGCCGGGGAGCTGTTTTTT. This sequence encodes CASNDLAGELFF. The V and J genes are TRBV5-4 and TRBJ2-2; D unclear. The CDR3 length is 12 residues. Trimming took 6 bases from V and 6 from J, leaving 9 bases between them. The germline V gene has CDR1 SGHNT and CDR2 YYREEE (reference sequence). The whole variable domain, remainder taken from reference TRBV5-4 and TRBJ2-2, is ETGVTQSPTHLIKTRGQQVTLRCSSQSGHNTVSWYQQALGQGPQFIFQYYREEENGRGNFPPRFSGLQFPNYSSELNVNALELDDSALYLCASNDLAGELFFGEGSRLTVL.

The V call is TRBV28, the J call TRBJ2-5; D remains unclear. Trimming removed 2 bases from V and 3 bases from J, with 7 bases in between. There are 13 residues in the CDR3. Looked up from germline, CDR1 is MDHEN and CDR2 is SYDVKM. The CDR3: CASSLTLKETQYF. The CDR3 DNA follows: TGTGCCAGCAGTTTAACCCTTAAAGAGACCCAGTACTTC.

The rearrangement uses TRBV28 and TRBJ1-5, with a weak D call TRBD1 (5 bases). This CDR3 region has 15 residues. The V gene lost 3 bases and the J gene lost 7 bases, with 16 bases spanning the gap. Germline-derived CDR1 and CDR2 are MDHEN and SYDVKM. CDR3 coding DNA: TGTGCCAGCAGTTTTGAGGGCCAGGGAGGGCAGCCCCAGCATTTT. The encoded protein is CASSFEGQGGQPQHF.

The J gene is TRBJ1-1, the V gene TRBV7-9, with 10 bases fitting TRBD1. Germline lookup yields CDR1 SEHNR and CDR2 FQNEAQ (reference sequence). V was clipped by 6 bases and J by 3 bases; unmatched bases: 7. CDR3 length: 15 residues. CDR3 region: CASSHTGTGDTEAFF. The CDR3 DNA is TGTGCCAGCAGTCATACCGGGACAGGGGACACTGAAGCTTTCTTT.

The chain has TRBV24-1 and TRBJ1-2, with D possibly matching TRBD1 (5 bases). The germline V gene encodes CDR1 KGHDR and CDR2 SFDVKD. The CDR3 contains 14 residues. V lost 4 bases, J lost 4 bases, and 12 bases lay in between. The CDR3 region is CATSDDSPVYGYTF. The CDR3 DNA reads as TGTGCCACCAGTGACGACAGCCCGGTCTATGGCTACACCTTC.

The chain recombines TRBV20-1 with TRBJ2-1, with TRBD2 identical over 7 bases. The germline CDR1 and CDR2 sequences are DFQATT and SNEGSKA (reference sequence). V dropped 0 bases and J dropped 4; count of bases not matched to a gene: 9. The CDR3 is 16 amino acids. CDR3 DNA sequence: TGCAGTGCTAGAGATGCTAGCGGCGCACTTTACAATGAGCAGTTCTTC. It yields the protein CSARDASGALYNEQFF.

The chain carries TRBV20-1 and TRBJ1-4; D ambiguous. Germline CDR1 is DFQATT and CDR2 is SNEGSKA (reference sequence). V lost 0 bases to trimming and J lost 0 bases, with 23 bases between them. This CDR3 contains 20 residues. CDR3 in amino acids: CSARDSGRIGLLPTNEKLFF. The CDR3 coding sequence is TGCAGTGCTAGAGATTCGGGTAGGATAGGCCTCCTGCCAACTAATGAAAAACTGTTTTTT.

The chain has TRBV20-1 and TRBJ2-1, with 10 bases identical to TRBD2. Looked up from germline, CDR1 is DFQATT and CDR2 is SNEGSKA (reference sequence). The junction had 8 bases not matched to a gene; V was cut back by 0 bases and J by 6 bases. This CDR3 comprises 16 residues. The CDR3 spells CSARDIGLAGVNEQFF. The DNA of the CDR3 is TGCAGTGCTAGAGATATTGGGCTAGCGGGAGTCAATGAGCAGTTCTTC.

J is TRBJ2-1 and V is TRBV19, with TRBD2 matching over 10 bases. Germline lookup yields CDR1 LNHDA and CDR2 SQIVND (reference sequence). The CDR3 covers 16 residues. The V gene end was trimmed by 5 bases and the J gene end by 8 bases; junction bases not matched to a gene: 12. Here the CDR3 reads CASSAGGLAGVYEQFF. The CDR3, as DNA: TGTGCCAGTAGTGCGGGGGGGCTAGCGGGAGTCTATGAGCAGTTCTTC.

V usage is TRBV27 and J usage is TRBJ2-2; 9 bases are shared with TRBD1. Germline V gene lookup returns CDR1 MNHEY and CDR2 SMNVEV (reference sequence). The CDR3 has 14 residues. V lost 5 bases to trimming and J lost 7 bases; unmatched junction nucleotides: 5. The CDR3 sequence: CASSAGTGIGELFF. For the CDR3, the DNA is TGTGCCAGCAGTGCCGGGACAGGGATCGGGGAGCTGTTTTTT.

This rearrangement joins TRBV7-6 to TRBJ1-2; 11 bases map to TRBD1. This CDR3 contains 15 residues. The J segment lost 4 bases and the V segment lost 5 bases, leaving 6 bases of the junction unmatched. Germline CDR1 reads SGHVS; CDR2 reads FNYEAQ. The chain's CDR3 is CASSLGTGGSYGYTF. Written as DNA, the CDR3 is TGTGCCAGCAGCCTAGGGACAGGGGGTTCCTATGGCTACACCTTC.

CDR3 in DNA: TGCAGCGTCACAGCGGAGGGGAGATACACCGGGGAGCTGTTTTTT. This gives the protein CSVTAEGRYTGELFF. The chain joins TRBV29-1 to TRBJ2-2; tentative D call: TRBD2 (6 bases). Germline CDR1 reads SQVTM; CDR2 reads ANQGSEA. This CDR3 comprises 15 residues. Trimming pared 6 bases from V and 3 bases from J, leaving 17 bases between.

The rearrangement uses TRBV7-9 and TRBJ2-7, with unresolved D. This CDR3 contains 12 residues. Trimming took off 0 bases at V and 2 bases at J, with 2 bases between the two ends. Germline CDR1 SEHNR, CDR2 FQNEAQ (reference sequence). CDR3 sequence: CASSLATYEQYF. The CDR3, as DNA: TGTGCCAGCAGCTTAGCGACCTACGAGCAGTACTTC.

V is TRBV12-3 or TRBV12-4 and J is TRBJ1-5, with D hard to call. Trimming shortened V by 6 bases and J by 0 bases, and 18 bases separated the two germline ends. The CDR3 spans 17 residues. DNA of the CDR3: TGTGCCAGCAGCCCTATACCGACCTCTTCTAGCAATCAGCCCCAGCATTTT. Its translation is CASSPIPTSSSNQPQHF.

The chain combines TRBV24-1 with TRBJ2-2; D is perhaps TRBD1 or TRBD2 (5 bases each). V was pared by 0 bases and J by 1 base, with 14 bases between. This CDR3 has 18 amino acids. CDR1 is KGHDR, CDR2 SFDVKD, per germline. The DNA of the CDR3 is TGTGCCACCAGTGATTTGGGACTGACAGAAGTGAACACCGGGGAGCTGTTTTTT. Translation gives CATSDLGLTEVNTGELFF.

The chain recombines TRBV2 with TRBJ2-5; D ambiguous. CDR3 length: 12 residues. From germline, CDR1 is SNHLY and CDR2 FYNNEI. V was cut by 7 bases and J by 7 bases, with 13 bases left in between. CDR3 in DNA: TGTGCCAGCACCCCCCTGGCGCGGACCCAGTACTTC. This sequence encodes CASTPLARTQYF.

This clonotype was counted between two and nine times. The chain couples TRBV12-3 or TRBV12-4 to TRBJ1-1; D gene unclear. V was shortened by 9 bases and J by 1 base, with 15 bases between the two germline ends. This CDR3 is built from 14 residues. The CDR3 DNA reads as TGTGCCAGTAGTCCCCGGACGGGGAACACTGAAGCTTTCTTT. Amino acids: CASSPRTGNTEAFF.

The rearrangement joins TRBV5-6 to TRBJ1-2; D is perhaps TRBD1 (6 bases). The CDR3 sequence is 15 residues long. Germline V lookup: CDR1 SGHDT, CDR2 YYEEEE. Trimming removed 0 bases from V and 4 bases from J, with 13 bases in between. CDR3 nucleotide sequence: TGTGCCAGCAGCTTGGCCGCGGGGGCGTTCTATGGCTACACCTTC. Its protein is CASSLAAGAFYGYTF.

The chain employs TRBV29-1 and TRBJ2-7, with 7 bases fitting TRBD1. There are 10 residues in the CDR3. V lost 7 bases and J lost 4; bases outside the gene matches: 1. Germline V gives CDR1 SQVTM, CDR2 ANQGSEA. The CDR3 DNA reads TGCAGCGCACAGGGGTACGAGCAGTACTTC. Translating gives CSAQGYEQYF.

As DNA, the CDR3 is TGTGCCAGCAGTTTGGGGACAGGGGGGGGAACTGAAGCTTTCTTT. Translated: CASSLGTGGGTEAFF. The chain has TRBV27 and TRBJ1-1, with 11 bases lining up with TRBD1. Germline CDR1 MNHEY, CDR2 SMNVEV (reference sequence). The junction had 5 bases not matched to a gene; V was cut back by 3 bases and J by 5 bases. The CDR3 covers 15 residues.

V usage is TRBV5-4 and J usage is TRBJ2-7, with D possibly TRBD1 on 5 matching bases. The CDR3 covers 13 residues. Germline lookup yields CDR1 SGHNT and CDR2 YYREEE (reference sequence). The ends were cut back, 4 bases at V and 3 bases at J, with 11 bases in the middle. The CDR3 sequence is CASSTYQGYEQYF. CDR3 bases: TGTGCCAGCAGCACCTACCAGGGCTACGAGCAGTACTTC. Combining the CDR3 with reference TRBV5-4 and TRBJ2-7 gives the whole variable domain ETGVTQSPTHLIKTRGQQVTLRCSSQSGHNTVSWYQQALGQGPQFIFQYYREEENGRGNFPPRFSGLQFPNYSSELNVNALELDDSALYLCASSTYQGYEQYFGPGTRLTVT.